Listed here are 19 T cell receptor beta chains from one sample, sequenced in a study of cytomegalovirus exposure and HLA in healthy donors. The PCR ran on 60 Vbeta and 13 Jbeta primers. Profiling relied on immunoSEQ multiplex PCR, and the TCRdb table lists in-frame clones only, not all of them. The sample has about 130,000 clones; 84% are singletons. Sequencing was carried out using PBMCs. The receptors derive from a man aged 50 to 59 in good health and CMV-seronegative.

The chain is built from TRBV19 and TRBJ1-2; D is ambiguous. This CDR3 is built from 11 residues. From germline, CDR1 is LNHDA and CDR2 SQIVND (reference sequence). The ends were cut back, 3 bases at V and 8 bases at J, with 7 bases in the middle. The DNA of the CDR3 is TGTGCCAGTAGTATTGGGCGAGGCTACACCTTC. It yields the protein CASSIGRGYTF.

This rearrangement joins TRBV10-1 to TRBJ1-4, with a tentative D call TRBD1 (5 bases). Trimming left V 10 bases short and J 5 bases short, with 14 bases between. Looked up from germline, CDR1 is WNHNN and CDR2 is SYGVQD (reference sequence). The CDR3 consists of 13 residues. CDR3 region: CATQVRGNEKLFF. The CDR3 region has the DNA TGCGCCACTCAAGTACGGGGGAATGAAAAACTGTTTTTT.

The chain couples TRBV6-5 to TRBJ1-6; D is perhaps TRBD1 (6 bases). This CDR3 has 13 residues. Between the trimmed V and J ends, which lost 6 bases and 8 bases, there was a span of 11 bases. Germline assignment: CDR1 MNHEY and CDR2 SVGAGI. CDR3 in amino acids: CASSRDIDSPLHF. DNA of the CDR3: TGTGCCAGCAGCCGGGACATTGATTCACCCCTCCACTTT.

The CDR3 sequence is CASRADRNEQYF. The CDR3 DNA is TGTGCCAGCAGAGCCGACAGGAATGAGCAGTACTTC. The V and J genes are TRBV2 and TRBJ2-7, with a tentative D call TRBD1 (6 bases). The CDR3 spans 12 residues. Trimming took off 6 bases at V and 7 bases at J, with 13 bases between the two ends. Germline V gene sequence: CDR1 SNHLY, CDR2 FYNNEI.

This CDR3 is CASSQEGRGINEKLFF. CDR3 sequence (DNA): TGTGCCAGCAGCCAAGAAGGCAGGGGGATAAATGAAAAACTGTTTTTT. J is TRBJ1-4 and V is TRBV14, with 7 bases matching TRBD1. The CDR3 has 16 amino acids. Germline loops: CDR1 SGHDN, CDR2 FVKESK. The V and J ends lost 0 bases and 5 bases, in that order; junction bases with no gene match: 6.

The chain employs TRBV4-2 and TRBJ2-1; 10 bases match TRBD2. V gave up 0 bases and J gave up 4 bases; unmatched junction bases: 3. Germline V CDR1 and CDR2: LGHNA, YNFKEQ. The CDR3 sequence is 16 residues long. The CDR3 nucleotides are TGTGCCAGCAGCCAAGAACCTAGCGGGGGATACAATGAGCAGTTCTTC. This sequence encodes CASSQEPSGGYNEQFF.

V and J are TRBV19 and TRBJ2-1, with D hard to call. Trimming pared 5 bases from V and 4 bases from J, leaving 18 bases between. The CDR3 length is 16 residues. Germline CDR1 reads LNHDA; CDR2 reads SQIVND (reference sequence). DNA of the CDR3: TGTGCCAGTAGTCTCCGCGGCGGTCGATCGTACAATGAGCAGTTCTTC. Translation gives CASSLRGGRSYNEQFF.

This clone showed up just once. The chain uses TRBV4-1 and TRBJ1-6; D is unclear. The CDR3 is 19 residues long. Germline CDR1 reads MGHRA; CDR2 reads YSYEKL. V lost 0 bases and J 0 bases, leaving 15 bases between the germline ends. The CDR3 DNA follows: TGCGCCAGCAGCCAAGATCCACAGTCCTCCGGCTCCTATAATTCACCCCTCCACTTT. As protein: CASSQDPQSSGSYNSPLHF.

This chain connects TRBV7-8 to TRBJ1-3; weak D call: TRBD1 (6 bases). Trimming took 0 bases from V and 0 from J, leaving 12 bases between them. Germline CDR1 reads SGHVS; CDR2 reads FQNEAQ. This CDR3 has 17 amino acids. This CDR3 reads CASSLALRGVSGNTIYF. Written as DNA, the CDR3 is TGTGCCAGCAGCTTAGCGCTCAGGGGAGTCTCTGGAAACACCATATATTTT. The full variable domain, its missing parts supplied by reference TRBV7-8 and TRBJ1-3, is GAGVSQSPRYKVAKRGQDVALRCDPISGHVSLFWYQQALGQGPEFLTYFQNEAQLDKSGLPSDRFFAERPEGSVSTLKIQRTQQEDSAVYLCASSLALRGVSGNTIYFGEGSWLTVV.

The CDR3 DNA follows: TGTGCCAGCAGTTACGGCAGTTTACGCGGCACTGAAGCTTTCTTT. It codes for CASSYGSLRGTEAFF. The genes are TRBV6-6 and TRBJ1-1; no firm D call. Germline V gene sequence: CDR1 MNHNY, CDR2 SVGAGI (reference sequence). The CDR3 length is 15 residues. Trimming took 2 bases from V and 4 from J, leaving 14 bases between them.

V usage is TRBV19 and J usage is TRBJ2-7, with a possible D match to TRBD1 (6 bases). Trimming shortened V by 5 bases and J by 5 bases, and 19 bases separated the two germline ends. The CDR3 spans 15 residues. From germline, CDR1 is LNHDA and CDR2 SQIVND (reference sequence). CDR3 nucleotides: TGTGCCAGTAGTGTCGAGGGCCAGGGGACCCACGAGCAGTACTTC. Translation: CASSVEGQGTHEQYF.

Only a few counts were recorded for this clone. The chain joins TRBV5-1 to TRBJ1-6; 7 bases line up with TRBD1. Trimming cost V 3 bases and J 0 bases; bases outside gene matches: 6. Germline loops: CDR1 SGHRS, CDR2 YFSETQ. This CDR3 has 17 amino acids. Here the CDR3 DNA reads TGCGCCAGCAGCTGGGGGACAGTCGCCTCCTATAATTCACCCCTCCACTTT. It is translated as CASSWGTVASYNSPLHF.

V usage is TRBV7-9 and J usage is TRBJ1-6; perhaps TRBD1 as D (5 bases). CDR1 is SEHNR, CDR2 FQNEAQ, per germline (reference sequence). The ends were cut back, 6 bases at V and 6 bases at J, with 18 bases in the middle. The CDR3 runs 16 residues. CDR3 sequence reads: CASRGGAVGLNSPLHF. CDR3 sequence (DNA): TGTGCCAGCAGGGGTGGGGCAGTTGGTCTTAATTCACCCCTCCACTTT.

The gene calls are TRBV4-3 and TRBJ2-4; perhaps TRBD1 as D (6 bases). Germline values: CDR1 LGHNA, CDR2 YSLEER. The CDR3 consists of 15 residues. V was pared by 1 base and J by 5 bases, with 12 bases between. The CDR3 nucleotides read TGCGCCAGCAGCCAAGGGTCAGGGGCGGAAAACATTCAGTACTTC. Residues: CASSQGSGAENIQYF.

This clone was seen just once. Sequence at one end of the junction differs from germline and may be a read error. J is TRBJ2-5 and V is TRBV7-7; possible D gene TRBD2, 6 bases. CDR3 length: 14 residues. Germline V gene data show CDR1 as SSHAT and CDR2 as FNYEAQ (reference sequence). This CDR3 is CASSSWGDPQTQYF. The CDR3 nucleotides are TGTGCTAGCAGCTCGTGGGGGGACCCTCAGACCCAGTACTTC.

J is TRBJ1-2 and V is TRBV5-1, with a weak D call TRBD1 (5 bases). Trimming left V 0 bases short and J 3 bases short, with 12 bases between. The CDR3 sequence is 15 residues long. The germline CDR1 and CDR2 sequences are SGHRS and YFSETQ. CDR3 sequence (DNA): TGCGCCAGCAGCTTGGCAGGAGGGGCCTACTATGGCTACACCTTC. This sequence encodes CASSLAGGAYYGYTF.

This chain connects TRBV30 to TRBJ2-1; 8 bases align to TRBD2. Losses at the gene ends were 4 bases for V and 15 bases for J; bases not matched to a gene: 14. Germline lookup yields CDR1 GTSNPN and CDR2 SVGIG (reference sequence). There are 13 residues in the CDR3. The CDR3 DNA reads as TGTGCCTGGACTCGGGGGGGCACGGAAGTGCTGTTCTTC. Translating it yields CAWTRGGTEVLFF.

The gene calls are TRBV19 and TRBJ1-1; 11 nucleotides line up with TRBD1. Germline assignment: CDR1 LNHDA and CDR2 SQIVND (reference sequence). This CDR3 is built from 13 residues. The junction had 10 bases not matched to a gene; V was cut back by 8 bases and J by 11 bases. CDR3 sequence: CASATGQGALAFF. The CDR3 DNA reads as TGTGCCAGTGCTACAGGACAGGGGGCACTGGCTTTCTTT.

The rearrangement joins TRBV6-1 to TRBJ1-2, with 8 bases identical to TRBD1. The junction had 4 bases not matched to a gene; V was cut back by 4 bases and J by 6 bases. Germline V gene lookup returns CDR1 MNHNS and CDR2 SASEGT. The CDR3 covers 13 residues. In nucleotides, the CDR3 is TGTGCCAGCAGTGGCAGGGGGCGCGATGGCTACACCTTC. Amino acid sequence: CASSGRGRDGYTF.